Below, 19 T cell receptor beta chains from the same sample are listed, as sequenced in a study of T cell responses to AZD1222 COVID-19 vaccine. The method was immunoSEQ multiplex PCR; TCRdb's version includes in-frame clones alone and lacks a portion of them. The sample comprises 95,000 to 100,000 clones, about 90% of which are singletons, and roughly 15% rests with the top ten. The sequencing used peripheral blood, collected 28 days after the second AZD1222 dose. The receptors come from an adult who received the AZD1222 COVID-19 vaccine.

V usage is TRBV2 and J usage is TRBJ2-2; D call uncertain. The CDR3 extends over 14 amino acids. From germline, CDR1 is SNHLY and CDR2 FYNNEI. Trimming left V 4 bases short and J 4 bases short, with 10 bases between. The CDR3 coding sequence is TGTGCCAGCAGTGTCTGGGCTTCCACCGGGGAGCTGTTTTTT. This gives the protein CASSVWASTGELFF.

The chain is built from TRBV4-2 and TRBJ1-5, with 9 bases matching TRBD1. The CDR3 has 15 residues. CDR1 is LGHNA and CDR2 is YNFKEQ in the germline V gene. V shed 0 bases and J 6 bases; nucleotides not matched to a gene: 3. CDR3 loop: CASSQEGTGTQPQHF. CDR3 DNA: TGTGCCAGCAGCCAAGAGGGGACAGGGACTCAGCCCCAGCATTTT.

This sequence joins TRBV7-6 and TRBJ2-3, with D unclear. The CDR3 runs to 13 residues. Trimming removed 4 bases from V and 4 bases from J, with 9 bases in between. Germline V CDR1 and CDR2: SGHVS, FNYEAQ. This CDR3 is CASSWANADTQYF. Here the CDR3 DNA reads TGTGCCAGCAGCTGGGCTAATGCAGATACGCAGTATTTT.

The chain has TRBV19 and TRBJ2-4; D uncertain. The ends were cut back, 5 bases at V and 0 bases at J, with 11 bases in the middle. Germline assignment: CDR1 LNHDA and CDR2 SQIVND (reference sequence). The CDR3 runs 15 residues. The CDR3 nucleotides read TGTGCCAGTAGTCCCGTAACCCTAGCCAAAAACATTCAGTACTTC. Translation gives CASSPVTLAKNIQYF.

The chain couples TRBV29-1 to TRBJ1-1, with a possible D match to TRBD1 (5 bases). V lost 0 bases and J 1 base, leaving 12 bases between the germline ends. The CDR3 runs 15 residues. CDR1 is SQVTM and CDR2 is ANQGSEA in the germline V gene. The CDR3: CSVEERGFWNTEAFF. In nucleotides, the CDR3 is TGCAGCGTTGAAGAAAGGGGCTTTTGGAACACTGAAGCTTTCTTT.

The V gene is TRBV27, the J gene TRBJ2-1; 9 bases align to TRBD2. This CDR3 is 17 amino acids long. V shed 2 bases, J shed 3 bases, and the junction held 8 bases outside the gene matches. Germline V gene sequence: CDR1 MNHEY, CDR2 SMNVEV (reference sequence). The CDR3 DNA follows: TGTGCCAGCAGTTTACCCCCGGCTAGCGGGATCTACAATGAGCAGTTCTTC. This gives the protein CASSLPPASGIYNEQFF.

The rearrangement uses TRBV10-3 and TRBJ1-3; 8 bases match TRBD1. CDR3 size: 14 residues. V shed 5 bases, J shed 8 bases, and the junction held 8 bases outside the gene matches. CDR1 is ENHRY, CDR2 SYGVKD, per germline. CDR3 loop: CAISNGQGGDTIYF. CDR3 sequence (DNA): TGTGCCATCAGTAACGGACAGGGAGGAGACACCATATATTTT.

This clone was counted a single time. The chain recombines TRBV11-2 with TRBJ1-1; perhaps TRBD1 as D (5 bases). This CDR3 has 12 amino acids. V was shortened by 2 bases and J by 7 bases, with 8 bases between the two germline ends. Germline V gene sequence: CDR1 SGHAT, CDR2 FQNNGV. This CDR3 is CASSLKGVEAFF. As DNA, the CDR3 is TGTGCCAGCAGCTTAAAAGGGGTTGAAGCTTTCTTT. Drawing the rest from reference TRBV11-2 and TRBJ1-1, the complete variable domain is EAGVAQSPRYKIIEKRQSVAFWCNPISGHATLYWYQQILGQGPKLLIQFQNNGVVDDSQLPKDRFSAERLKGVDSTLKIQPAKLEDSAVYLCASSLKGVEAFFGQGTRLTVV.

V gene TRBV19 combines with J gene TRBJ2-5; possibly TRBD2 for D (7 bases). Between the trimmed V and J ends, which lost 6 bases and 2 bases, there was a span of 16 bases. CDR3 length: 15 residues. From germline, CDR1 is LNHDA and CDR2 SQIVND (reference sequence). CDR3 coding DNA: TGTGCCAGTAGACCCGCGGGGGACACACAAGAGACCCAGTACTTC. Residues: CASRPAGDTQETQYF. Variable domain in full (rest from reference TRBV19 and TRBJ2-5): DGGITQSPKYLFRKEGQNVTLSCEQNLNHDAMYWYRQDPGQGLRLIYYSQIVNDFQKGDIAEGYSVSREKKESFPLTVTSAQKNPTAFYLCASRPAGDTQETQYFGPGTRLLVL.

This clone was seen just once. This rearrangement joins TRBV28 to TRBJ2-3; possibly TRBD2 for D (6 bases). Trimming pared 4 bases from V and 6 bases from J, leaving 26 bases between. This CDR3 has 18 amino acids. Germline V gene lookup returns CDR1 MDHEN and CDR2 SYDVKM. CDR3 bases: TGTGCCAGCAGTTGGGGACTGCAGCGGCAACGGAGTGGGGATACGCAGTATTTT. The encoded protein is CASSWGLQRQRSGDTQYF.

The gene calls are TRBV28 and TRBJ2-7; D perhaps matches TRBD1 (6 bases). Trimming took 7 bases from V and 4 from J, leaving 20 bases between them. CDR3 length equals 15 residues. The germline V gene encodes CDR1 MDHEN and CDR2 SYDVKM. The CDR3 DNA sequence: TGTGCCAGCACTATCTCCGGGACACTTGCTTACGAGCAGTACTTC. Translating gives CASTISGTLAYEQYF.

CDR3 amino acids: CASSAFTYEQYF. CDR3 DNA sequence: TGTGCCAGCAGTGCCTTTACCTACGAGCAGTACTTC. The chain uses TRBV2 and TRBJ2-7; D is undetermined. The length of the CDR3 is 12 residues. In germline, CDR1 is SNHLY, CDR2 FYNNEI. The germline V and J ends were trimmed by 4 bases and 2 bases, with 6 bases remaining between them.

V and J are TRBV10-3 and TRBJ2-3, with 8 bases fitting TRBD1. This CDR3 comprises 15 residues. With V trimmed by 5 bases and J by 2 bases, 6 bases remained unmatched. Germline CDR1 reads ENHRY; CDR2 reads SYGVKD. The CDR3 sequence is CAISLTGAVTDTQYF. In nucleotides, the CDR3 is TGTGCCATCAGTTTGACAGGGGCCGTCACAGATACGCAGTATTTT.

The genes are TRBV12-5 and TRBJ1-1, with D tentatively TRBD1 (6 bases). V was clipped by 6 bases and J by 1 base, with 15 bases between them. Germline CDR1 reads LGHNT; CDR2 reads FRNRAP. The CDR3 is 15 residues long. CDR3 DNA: TGTGCTAGTGGACCAGGACAGTCGGGGAACACTGAAGCTTTCTTT. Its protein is CASGPGQSGNTEAFF.

CDR3 bases: TGTGCCATCAGTGACTTGGGTCCTTATGGCTACACCTTC. Translating gives CAISDLGPYGYTF. V is TRBV10-3 and J is TRBJ1-2; D is uncertain. This CDR3 contains 13 residues. Trimming left V 3 bases short and J 5 bases short, with 10 bases between. The germline V gene encodes CDR1 ENHRY and CDR2 SYGVKD.

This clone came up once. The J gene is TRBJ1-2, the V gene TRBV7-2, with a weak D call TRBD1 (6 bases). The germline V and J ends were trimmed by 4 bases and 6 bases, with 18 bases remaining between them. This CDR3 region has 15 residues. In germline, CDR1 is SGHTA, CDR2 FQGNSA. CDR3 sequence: CASSSYRERLNGYTF. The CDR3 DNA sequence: TGTGCCAGCAGCTCGTACAGGGAGAGATTGAATGGCTACACCTTC.

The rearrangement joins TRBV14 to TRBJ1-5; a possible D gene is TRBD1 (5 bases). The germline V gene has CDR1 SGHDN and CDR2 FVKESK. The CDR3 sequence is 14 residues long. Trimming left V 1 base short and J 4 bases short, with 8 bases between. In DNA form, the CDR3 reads TGTGCCAGCAGCCAAGGGGGGGTTAATCAGCCCCAGCATTTT. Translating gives CASSQGGVNQPQHF.

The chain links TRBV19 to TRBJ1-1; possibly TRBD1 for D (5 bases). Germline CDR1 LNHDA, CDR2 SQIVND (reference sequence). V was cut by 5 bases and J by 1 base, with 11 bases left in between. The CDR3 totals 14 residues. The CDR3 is CASSLIDRNTEAFF. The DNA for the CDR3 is TGTGCCAGTAGTTTAATCGACAGGAACACTGAAGCTTTCTTT.

CDR3 in amino acids: CASSPIIFGTGMNTEAFF. Here the CDR3 DNA reads TGTGCCAGCTCACCAATTATATTTGGGACAGGGATGAACACTGAAGCTTTCTTT. This chain joins TRBV18 and TRBJ1-1, with TRBD1 identical over 9 bases. CDR3 length: 18 amino acids. Germline-derived CDR1 and CDR2 are KGHSH and LQKENI. Trimming took 2 bases from V and 0 from J; bases not matched to a gene: 10.